This TCR beta chain originates from a study of vaccination and CD4 T cells after COVID-19. Regarding the study as a whole: Only after vaccination were a median 86.3% of convalescents' reactive clones seen.

This clonotype was detected a few times. Its antigen is not identified. The junction and the germline gene differ at one end; a read error may be behind it. The treatment: approximately 10-day PBMC culture with coronavirus spike peptide pools or control peptides (ViraFEST assay). The CDR3 extends over 14 amino acids. The germline V gene has CDR1 DFQATT and CDR2 SNEGSKA (reference sequence). Sequenced with the Oncomine TCR Beta short-read assay was DNA taken from cultured CD4+ T cells. Each CDR3 protein gets one entry after TCRdb re-called the PCR reads with MiXCR. Here the sample spans roughly 14,000 distinct CDR3 sequences, around a fifth being singletons.

This sequence originates from a human donor with COVID-19. J is TRBJ2-7 and V is TRBV20-1, with 7 bases fitting TRBD1. Specimen: cultured CD4+ T cells from blood. CDR3 in amino acids: CSAGDRDSSYEQYF. CDR3 in DNA: TGCAGTGCTGGAGACCGGGACAGCTCCTACGAGCAGTACTTC.